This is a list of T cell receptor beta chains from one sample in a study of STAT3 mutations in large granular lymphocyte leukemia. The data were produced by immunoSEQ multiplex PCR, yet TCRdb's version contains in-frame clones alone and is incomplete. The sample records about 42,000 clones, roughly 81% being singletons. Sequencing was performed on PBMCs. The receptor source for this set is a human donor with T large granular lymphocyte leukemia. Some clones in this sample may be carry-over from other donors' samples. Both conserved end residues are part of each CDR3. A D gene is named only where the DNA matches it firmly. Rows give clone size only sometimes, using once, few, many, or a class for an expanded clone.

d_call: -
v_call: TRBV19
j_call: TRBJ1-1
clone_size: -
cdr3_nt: TGTGCCAGTAGTGGCAGGGTGCGGAACACTGAAGCTTTCTTT
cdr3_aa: CASSGRVRNTEAFF

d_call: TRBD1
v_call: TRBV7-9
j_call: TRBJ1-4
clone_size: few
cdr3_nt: TGTGCCAGCAGCTCGGACAGGTTGGGTGAAAAACTGTTTTTT
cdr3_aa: CASSSDRLGEKLFF

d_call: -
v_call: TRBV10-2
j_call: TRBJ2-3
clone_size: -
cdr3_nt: TGCGCCAGCAGTGTGGGGGCGGATACGCAGTATTTT
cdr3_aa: CASSVGADTQYF

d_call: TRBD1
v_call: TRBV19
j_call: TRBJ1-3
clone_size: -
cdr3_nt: TGTGCCAGTAGTACCGGACAGGGGCACGGAAACACCATATATTTT
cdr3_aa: CASSTGQGHGNTIYF

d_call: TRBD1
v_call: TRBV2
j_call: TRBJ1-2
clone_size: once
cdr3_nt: TGTGCCAGCAGGGAGGGGGACAGCTATGGCTACACCTTC
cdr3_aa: CASREGDSYGYTF

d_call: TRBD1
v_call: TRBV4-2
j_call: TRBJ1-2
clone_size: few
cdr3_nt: TGTGCCAGCAGCCAAAACCACGGACAGGCTAACTATGGCTACACCTTC
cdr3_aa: CASSQNHGQANYGYTF

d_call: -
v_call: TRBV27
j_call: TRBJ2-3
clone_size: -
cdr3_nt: TGTGCCAGCAGTTTAAGTACGGGAGATACGCAGTATTTT
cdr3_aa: CASSLSTGDTQYF

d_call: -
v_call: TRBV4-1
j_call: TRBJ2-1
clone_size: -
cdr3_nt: TGCGCCAGCAGCCGACTGACAGGTGAGCAGTTCTTC
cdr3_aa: CASSRLTGEQFF

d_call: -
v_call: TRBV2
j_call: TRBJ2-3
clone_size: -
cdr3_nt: TGTGCCAGCTTAAGGGCAGTTTTTACGGATACGCAGTATTTT
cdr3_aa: CASLRAVFTDTQYF

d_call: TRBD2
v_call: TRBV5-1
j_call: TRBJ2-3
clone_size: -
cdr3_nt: TGCGCCAGCAGCTTGAGCGGGGGGGCCTTCACAGATACGCAGTATTTT
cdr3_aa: CASSLSGGAFTDTQYF

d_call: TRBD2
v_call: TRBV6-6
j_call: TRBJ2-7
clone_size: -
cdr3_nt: TGTGCCAGCAACATAGCGGGGGGAGACGAGCAGTACTTC
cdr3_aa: CASNIAGGDEQYF

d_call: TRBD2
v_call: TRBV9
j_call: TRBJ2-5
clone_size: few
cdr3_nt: TGTGCCAGCAGCGTAGCGGGGGGGACGGAGACCCAGTACTTC
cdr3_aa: CASSVAGGTETQYF

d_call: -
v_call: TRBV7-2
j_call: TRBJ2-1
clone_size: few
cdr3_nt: TGTGCCAGCAGCTCACGGGGGGCGGTACACAATGAGCAGTTCTTC
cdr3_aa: CASSSRGAVHNEQFF

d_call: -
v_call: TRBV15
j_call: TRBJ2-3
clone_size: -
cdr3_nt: TGTGCCACCAGCAGAGGATCTCCCCCAGATACGCAGTATTTT
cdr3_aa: CATSRGSPPDTQYF

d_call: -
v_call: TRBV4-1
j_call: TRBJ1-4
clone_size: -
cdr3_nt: TGCGCCAGCAGCGAAGGTGGGGCTCCGTGGGGTGAAAAACTGTTTTTT
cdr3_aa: CASSEGGAPWGEKLFF

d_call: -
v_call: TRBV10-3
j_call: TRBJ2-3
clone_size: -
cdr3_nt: TGTGCCATCAGTGATAGGACAGCACACCATACGCAGTATTTT
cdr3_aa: CAISDRTAHHTQYF

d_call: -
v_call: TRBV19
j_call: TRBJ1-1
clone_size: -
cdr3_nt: TGTGCCAGTAGAAACCAGGGGACGAGGAACACTGAAGCTTTCTTT
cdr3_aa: CASRNQGTRNTEAFF

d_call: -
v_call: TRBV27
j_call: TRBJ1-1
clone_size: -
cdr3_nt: TGTGCCAGCAGTTCCCCCCGGGGGGCTTTCTTT
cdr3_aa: CASSSPRGAFF

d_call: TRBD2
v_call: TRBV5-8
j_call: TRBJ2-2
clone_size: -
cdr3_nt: TGTGCCAGCAGCGTGACTAGCGCGAACACCGGGGAGCTGTTTTTT
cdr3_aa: CASSVTSANTGELFF

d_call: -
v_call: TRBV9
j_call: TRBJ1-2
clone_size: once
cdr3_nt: TGTGCCAGCAGCGTAGGCGGTGGAAAGTATGGCTACACCTTC
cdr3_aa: CASSVGGGKYGYTF

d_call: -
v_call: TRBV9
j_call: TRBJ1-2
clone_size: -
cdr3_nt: TGTGCCAGCAGCGTAGGGGGGGCCTATGGCTACACCTTC
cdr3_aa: CASSVGGAYGYTF

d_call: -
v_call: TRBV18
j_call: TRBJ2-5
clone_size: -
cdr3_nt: TGTGCCAGCTCACCATCAGGGAACCAAGAGACCCAGTACTTC
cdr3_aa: CASSPSGNQETQYF

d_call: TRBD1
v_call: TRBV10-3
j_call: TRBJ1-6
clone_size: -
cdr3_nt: TGTGCCATCAGTGAGACAGGGGGGAGCTCCTATAATTCACCCCTCCACTTT
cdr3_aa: CAISETGGSSYNSPLHF

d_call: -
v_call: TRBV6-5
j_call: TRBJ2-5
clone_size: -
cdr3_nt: TGTGCCAGCAGTTACCCGGGACTGCAAGAGACCCAGTACTTC
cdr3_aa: CASSYPGLQETQYF

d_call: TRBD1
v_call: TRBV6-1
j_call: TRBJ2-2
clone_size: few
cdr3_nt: TGTGCCAGCAGGAAACAGGGGGCGACCGGGGAGCTGTTTTTT
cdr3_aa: CASRKQGATGELFF

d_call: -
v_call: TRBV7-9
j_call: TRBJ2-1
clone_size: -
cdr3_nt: TGTGCCACCGGTGAGGTCTACAATGAGCAGTTCTTC
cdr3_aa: CATGEVYNEQFF

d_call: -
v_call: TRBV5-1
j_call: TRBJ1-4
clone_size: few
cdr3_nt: TGCGCCAGCAGCTTGGCCACAGGTGGAATTGCTAATGAAAAACTGTTTTTT
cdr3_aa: CASSLATGGIANEKLFF

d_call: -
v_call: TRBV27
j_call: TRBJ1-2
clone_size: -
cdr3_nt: TGTGCCAGCAGTCCTACTGGGGGGGGGCGGCTCGGCTATGGCTACACCTTC
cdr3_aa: CASSPTGGGRLGYGYTF

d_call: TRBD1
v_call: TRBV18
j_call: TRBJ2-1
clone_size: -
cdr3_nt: TGTGCCAGCTCACCTGGGACAGGGACGTACAATGAGCAGTTCTTC
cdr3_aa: CASSPGTGTYNEQFF

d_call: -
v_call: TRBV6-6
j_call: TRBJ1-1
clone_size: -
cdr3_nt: TGTGCCAGCAGTTACTCGGGACGCACTGAAGCTTTCTTT
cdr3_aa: CASSYSGRTEAFF

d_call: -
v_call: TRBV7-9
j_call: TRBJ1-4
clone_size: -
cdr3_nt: TGTGCCAGCAGCCGGGGGTGGGTAAATGAAAAACTGTTTTTT
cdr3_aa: CASSRGWVNEKLFF

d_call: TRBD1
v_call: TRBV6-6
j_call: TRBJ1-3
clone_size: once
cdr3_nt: TGTGCCAGCAGTTCACGACAGGGGGCCTCTGGAAACACCATATATTTT
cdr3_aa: CASSSRQGASGNTIYF

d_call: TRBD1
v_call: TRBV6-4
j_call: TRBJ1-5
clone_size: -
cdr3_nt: TGTGCCAGCAGTGACTCGAATGGGACAGGGGGTCAGCCCCAGCATTTT
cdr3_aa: CASSDSNGTGGQPQHF

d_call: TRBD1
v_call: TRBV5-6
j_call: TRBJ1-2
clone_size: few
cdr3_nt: TGTGCCAGCAGCTTGGGCCAGGGGGATGGCTACACCTTC
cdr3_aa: CASSLGQGDGYTF

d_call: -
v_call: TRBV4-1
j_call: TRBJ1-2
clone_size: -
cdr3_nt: TGCGCCAGCAGCCAAGATCCGGTACAGGGTGGAAAGTATGGCTACACCTTC
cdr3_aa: CASSQDPVQGGKYGYTF

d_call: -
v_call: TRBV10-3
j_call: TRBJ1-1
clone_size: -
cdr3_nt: TGTGCCATCAGTGAGACCAACAGGGCTACCACTGAAGCTTTCTTT
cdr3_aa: CAISETNRATTEAFF

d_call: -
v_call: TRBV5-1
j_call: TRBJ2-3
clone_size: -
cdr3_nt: TGCGCCAGCAGCTTGGCACGCACAGATACGCAGTATTTT
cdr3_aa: CASSLARTDTQYF

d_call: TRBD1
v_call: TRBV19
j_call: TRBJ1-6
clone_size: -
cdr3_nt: TGTGCCAGTAGTATAGAAGGGACAGAGAATTCACCCCTCCACTTT
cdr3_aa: CASSIEGTENSPLHF

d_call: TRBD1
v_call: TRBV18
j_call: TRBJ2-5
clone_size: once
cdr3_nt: TGTGCCAGCTCACCCCAGGGGGTTCCAGAGACCCAGTACTTC
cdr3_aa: CASSPQGVPETQYF

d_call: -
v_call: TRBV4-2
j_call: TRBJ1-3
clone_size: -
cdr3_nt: TGTGCCAGCAGCCAGTTCGAGGGTTCCGGAAACGGAAACACCATATATTTT
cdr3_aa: CASSQFEGSGNGNTIYF

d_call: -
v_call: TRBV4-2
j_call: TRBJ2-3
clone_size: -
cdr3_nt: TGTGCCAGCAGCCGGGCCGGGGGAGGAGATACGCAGTATTTT
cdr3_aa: CASSRAGGGDTQYF

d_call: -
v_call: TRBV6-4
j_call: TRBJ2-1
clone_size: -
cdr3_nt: TGTGCCAGCAGTCTGACCCGGGACTCAGACAATGAGCAGTTCTTC
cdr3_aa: CASSLTRDSDNEQFF

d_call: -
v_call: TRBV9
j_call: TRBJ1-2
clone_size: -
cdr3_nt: TGTGCCAGCAGCGTATACAGCTATGGCTACACCTTC
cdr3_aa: CASSVYSYGYTF

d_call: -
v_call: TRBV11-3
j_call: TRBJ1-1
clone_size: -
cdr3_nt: TGTGCCAGCAGCTTAGAACGGACTGTGAACACTGAAGCTTTCTTT
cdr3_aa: CASSLERTVNTEAFF

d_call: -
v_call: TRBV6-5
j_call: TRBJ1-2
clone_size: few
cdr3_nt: TGTGCCAGCAGATACTCCGGGGACTATGGCTACACCTTC
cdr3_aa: CASRYSGDYGYTF

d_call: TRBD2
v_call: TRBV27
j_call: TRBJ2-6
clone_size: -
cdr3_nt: TGTGCCAGCAGTTTACCCACTAGCGGGGGTTCCTCTGGGGCCAACGTCCTGACTTTC
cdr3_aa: CASSLPTSGGSSGANVLTF

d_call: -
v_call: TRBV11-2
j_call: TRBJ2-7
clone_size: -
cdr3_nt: TGTGCCAGCAGCTTAGTTGGCGGGGCGGGCGAGCAGTACTTC
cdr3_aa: CASSLVGGAGEQYF

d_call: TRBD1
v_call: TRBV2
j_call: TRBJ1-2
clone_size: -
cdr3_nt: TGTGCCAGCGTTTGGGACAGGCCCTATGGCTACACCTTC
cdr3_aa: CASVWDRPYGYTF

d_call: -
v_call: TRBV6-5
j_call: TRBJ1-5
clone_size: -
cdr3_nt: TGTGCCAGCAGTACAGGGAGGGATCAGCCCCAGCATTTT
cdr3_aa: CASSTGRDQPQHF

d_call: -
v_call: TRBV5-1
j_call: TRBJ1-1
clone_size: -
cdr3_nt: TGCGCCAGCAGGGGGATGACAGTGAACACTGAAGCTTTCTTT
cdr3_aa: CASRGMTVNTEAFF

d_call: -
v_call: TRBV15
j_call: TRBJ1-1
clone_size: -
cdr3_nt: TGTGCCACCAGCAGAGACAGGGCGAACACTGAAGCTTTCTTT
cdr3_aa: CATSRDRANTEAFF

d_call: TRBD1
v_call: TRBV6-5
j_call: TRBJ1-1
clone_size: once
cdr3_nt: TGTGCCAGCAGTTACCAAAAGACAGGGGCTGGCACTGAAGCTTTCTTT
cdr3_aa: CASSYQKTGAGTEAFF

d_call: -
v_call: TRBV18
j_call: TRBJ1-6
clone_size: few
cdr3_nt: TGTGCCAGCTCACCAGGGCAGGTTAATTCACCCCTCCACTTT
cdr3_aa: CASSPGQVNSPLHF

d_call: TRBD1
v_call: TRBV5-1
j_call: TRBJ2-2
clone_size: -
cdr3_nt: TGCGCCAGCAGTTTCGACAGGGGACGGACCGGGGAGCTGTTTTTT
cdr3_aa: CASSFDRGRTGELFF

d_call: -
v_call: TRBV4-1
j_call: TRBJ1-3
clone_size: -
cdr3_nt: TGCGCCAGCAGCCAAGAGGGGGCGAGTTCTGGAAACACCATATATTTT
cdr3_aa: CASSQEGASSGNTIYF

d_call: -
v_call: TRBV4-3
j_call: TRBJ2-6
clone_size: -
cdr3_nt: TGCGCCAGCAGCCAAGACCCCATTTGGGCCAACGTCCTGACTTTC
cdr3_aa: CASSQDPIWANVLTF

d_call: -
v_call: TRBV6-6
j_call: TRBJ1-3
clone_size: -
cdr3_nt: TGTGCCAGCCCTTCTGGAAACACCATATATTTT
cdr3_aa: CASPSGNTIYF

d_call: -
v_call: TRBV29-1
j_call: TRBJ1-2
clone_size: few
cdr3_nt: TGCAGCTCAGGGACCCTCTCCTACGGCTACACCTTC
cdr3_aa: CSSGTLSYGYTF